The entry below gives a single TCR beta chain sequence along with its context. This record belongs to a study of blood T cells in healthy people across ages. The study recruited healthy Caucasian donors from Russia who were aged roughly 6 to 100. Isolation yielded PBMCs, at least 6 million per sample, in every case. Between the trimmed V and J ends, which lost 5 bases and 0 bases, there was a span of 15 bases. Looked up from germline, CDR1 is DFQATT and CDR2 is SNEGSKA (reference sequence). The CDR3 spans 15 residues. A J-beta primer mix and a sample-barcoded 5' primer were used in a second PCR of roughly 7 to 12 cycles. MiXCR was run by TCRdb on the 5' RACE reads, yielding one entry per CDR3 protein. The profile shows approximately 1.5 million distinct CDR3 sequences, 35% to 45% of them singletons.

The V call is TRBV20-1, the J call TRBJ2-3; possibly TRBD2 for D (7 bases). The sample was blood. This sequence was found in a woman aged 18 to 35 in good health. The CDR3 spells CSASPRGGSTDTQYF. The DNA of the CDR3 is TGCAGTGCTTCCCCTAGGGGGGGAAGCACAGATACGCAGTATTTT.